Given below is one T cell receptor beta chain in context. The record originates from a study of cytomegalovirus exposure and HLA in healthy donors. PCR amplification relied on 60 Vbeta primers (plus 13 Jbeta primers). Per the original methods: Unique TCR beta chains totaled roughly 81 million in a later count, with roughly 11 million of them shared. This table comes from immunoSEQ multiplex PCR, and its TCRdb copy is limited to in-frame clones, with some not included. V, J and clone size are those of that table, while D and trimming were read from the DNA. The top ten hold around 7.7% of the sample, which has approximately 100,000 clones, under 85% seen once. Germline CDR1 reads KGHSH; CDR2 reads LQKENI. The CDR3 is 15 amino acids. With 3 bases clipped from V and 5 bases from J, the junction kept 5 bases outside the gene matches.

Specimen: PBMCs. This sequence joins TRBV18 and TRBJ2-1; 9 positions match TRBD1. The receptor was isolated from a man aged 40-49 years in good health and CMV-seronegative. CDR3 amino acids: CASSPGQGGNNEQFF. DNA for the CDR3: TGTGCCAGCTCACCGGGACAGGGCGGCAACAATGAGCAGTTCTTC.